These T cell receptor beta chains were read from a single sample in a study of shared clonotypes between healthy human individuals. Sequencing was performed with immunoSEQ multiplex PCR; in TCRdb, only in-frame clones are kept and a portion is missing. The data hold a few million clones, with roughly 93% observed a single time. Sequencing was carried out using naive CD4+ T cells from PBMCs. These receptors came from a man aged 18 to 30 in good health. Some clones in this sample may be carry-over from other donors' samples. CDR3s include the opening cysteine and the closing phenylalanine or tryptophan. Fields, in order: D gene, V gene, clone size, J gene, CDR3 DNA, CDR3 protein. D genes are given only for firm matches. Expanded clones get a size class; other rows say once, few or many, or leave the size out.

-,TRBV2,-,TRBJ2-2,TGTGCCAGCAGAGTAGCGGCCGCGAACACCGGGGAGCTGTTTTTT,CASRVAAANTGELFF
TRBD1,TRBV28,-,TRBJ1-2,TGTGCCAGCAACCAGGGGGGCAGTAACTATGGCTACACCTTC,CASNQGGSNYGYTF
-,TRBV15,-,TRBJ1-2,TGTGCCACCAGCAGAGTGATACAGGGTGCTGGCTACACCTTC,CATSRVIQGAGYTF
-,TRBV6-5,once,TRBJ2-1,TGTGCCAGCAGTCCCGGGACCCGCCCCTACAATGAGCAGTTCTTC,CASSPGTRPYNEQFF
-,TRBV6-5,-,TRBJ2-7,TGTGCCAGCAGTCACTCTCTCTCCTACGAGCAGTACTTC,CASSHSLSYEQYF
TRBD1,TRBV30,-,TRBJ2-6,TGTGCCTGGGACCGGGACAGGGGAATCTCTGGGGCCAACGTCCTGACTTTC,CAWDRDRGISGANVLTF
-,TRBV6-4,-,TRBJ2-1,TGTGCCAGCAGTGACTCTCGCGGTCCTTACAATGAGCAGTTCTTC,CASSDSRGPYNEQFF
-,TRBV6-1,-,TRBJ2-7,TGTGCCAGCAGTGAAGCGCCAGGGTCCCCCTCCGAGCAGTACTTC,CASSEAPGSPSEQYF
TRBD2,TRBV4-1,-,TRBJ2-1,TGCGCCAGCAGCCTAGGGCTAGCGGGAGGACGCTCCTACAATGAGCAGTTCTTC,CASSLGLAGGRSYNEQFF
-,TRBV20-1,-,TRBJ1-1,TGCAGTGGCTTACCCAACACTGAAGCTTTCTTT,CSGLPNTEAFF
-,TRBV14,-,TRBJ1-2,TGTGCCAGCAGCCAAGACTCCAAGGCGGGCTACACCTTC,CASSQDSKAGYTF
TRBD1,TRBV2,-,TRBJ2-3,TGTGCCAGACAGGGGGCCCCAAAAAACACAGATACGCAGTATTTT,CARQGAPKNTDTQYF
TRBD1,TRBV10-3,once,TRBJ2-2,TGTGCCATCAGTTACCGACAGGGGCGACACACCGGGGAGCTGTTTTTT,CAISYRQGRHTGELFF
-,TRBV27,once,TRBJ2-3,TGTGCCAGCAGTGCACCCCCAGGGTTGAGCACAGATACGCAGTATTTT,CASSAPPGLSTDTQYF
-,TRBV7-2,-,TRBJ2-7,TGTGCCAGCAGCTCCAGTGTAGCCTACGAGCAGTACTTC,CASSSSVAYEQYF
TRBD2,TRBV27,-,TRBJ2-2,TGTGCCAGCAGTAGGACTAGCCCCACCGGGGAGCTGTTTTTT,CASSRTSPTGELFF
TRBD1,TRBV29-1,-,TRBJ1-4,TGCAGCGGTGCAGGGGGCGAGGCTAATGAAAAACTGTTTTTT,CSGAGGEANEKLFF
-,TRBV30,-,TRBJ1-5,TGTGCCTGGAGTGTCGGGGGCGAGTATCAGCCCCAGCATTTT,CAWSVGGEYQPQHF
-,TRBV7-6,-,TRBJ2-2,TGTGCCAGCAGCTTAGGGCCGAGGGACACCTCCACCGGGGAGCTGTTTTTT,CASSLGPRDTSTGELFF
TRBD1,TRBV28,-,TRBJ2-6,TGTGCCAGCAGGCGAACAGGGGCTGGGGCCAACGTCCTGACTTTC,CASRRTGAGANVLTF
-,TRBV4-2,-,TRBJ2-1,TGTGCCAGCAGCCAAGACGTAGGGACCGGGTACAATGAGCAGTTCTTC,CASSQDVGTGYNEQFF
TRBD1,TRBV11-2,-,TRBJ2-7,TGTGCCAGCAGCTTAAGGGCCAGGGGGCGCGAGCAGTACTTC,CASSLRARGREQYF
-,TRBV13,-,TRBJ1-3,TGTGCCAGCAGCGGCAGACGGGACTCTGGAAACACCATATATTTT,CASSGRRDSGNTIYF
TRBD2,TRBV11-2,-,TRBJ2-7,TGTGCCAGCAGCTTAACGACTAGCGGGATGCTCTCCTACGAGCAGTACTTC,CASSLTTSGMLSYEQYF
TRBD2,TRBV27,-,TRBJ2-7,TGTGCCAGCAGTTTATCGGGACTAGCGGGGTTCTCCTACGAGCAGTACTTC,CASSLSGLAGFSYEQYF
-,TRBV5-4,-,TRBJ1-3,TGTGCCAGCAGCTTGGAAGGGGGGGCGATTGATTTT,CASSLEGGAIDF
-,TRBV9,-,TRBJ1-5,TGTGCCAGCAGCGTAGGGGCAGGTTTTAGTCAGCCCCAGCATTTT,CASSVGAGFSQPQHF
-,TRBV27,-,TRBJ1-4,TGTGCCAGTCGGACATTCTCTAAGGATGAAAAACTGTTTTTT,CASRTFSKDEKLFF
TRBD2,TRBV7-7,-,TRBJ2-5,TGTGCCAGCAGCTTCCCTGGGAGGGTGCGAAAGGAGACCCAGTACTTC,CASSFPGRVRKETQYF
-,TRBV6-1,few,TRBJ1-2,TGTGCCAGCAGTGAATTTGGCTACACCTTC,CASSEFGYTF
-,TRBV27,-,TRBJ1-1,TGTGCCAGCAGTTTAGCTGGGGGGACTGAAGCTTTCTTT,CASSLAGGTEAFF
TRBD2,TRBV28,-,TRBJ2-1,TGTGCCAGCAGTCTGGGACTAGCGGGAAACAATGAGCAGTTCTTC,CASSLGLAGNNEQFF
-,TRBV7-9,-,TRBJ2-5,TGTGCCAGCAGCTTCACGGACACTCAAGAGACCCAGTACTTC,CASSFTDTQETQYF
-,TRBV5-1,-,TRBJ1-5,TGCGCCAGCAGCTTATTGGGGGGGCCGGGGCAGCCCCAGCATTTT,CASSLLGGPGQPQHF
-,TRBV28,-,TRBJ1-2,TGTGCCAGCGGGGGCTTAAACTATGGCTACACCTTC,CASGGLNYGYTF
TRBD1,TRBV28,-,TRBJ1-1,TGTGCCAGCGAACGGACAGGGAACACTGAAGCTTTCTTT,CASERTGNTEAFF
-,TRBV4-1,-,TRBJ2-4,TGCGCCAGCAGCCAAGTGGCAGCAGAAAAAGCCAAAAACATTCAGTACTTC,CASSQVAAEKAKNIQYF
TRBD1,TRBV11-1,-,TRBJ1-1,TGTGCCAGCAGCGCTGGACAGGGGGCGACTGAAGCTTTCTTT,CASSAGQGATEAFF
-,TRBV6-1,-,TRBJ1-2,TGTGCCGGTCTCTACGCTAACTATGGCTACACCTTC,CAGLYANYGYTF
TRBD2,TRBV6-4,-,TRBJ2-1,TGTGCCAGCAGTGACGATCTGGGAGGGCCCTCGAATGAGCAGTTCTTC,CASSDDLGGPSNEQFF
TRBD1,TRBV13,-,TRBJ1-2,TGTGCCAGCAGCTTAAGCAGGGGGGACTATGGCTACACCTTC,CASSLSRGDYGYTF
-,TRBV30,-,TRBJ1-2,TGTGCCTGGAGTGTACGTTGGTTAGGTCAGTCTAACTATGGCTACACCTTC,CAWSVRWLGQSNYGYTF
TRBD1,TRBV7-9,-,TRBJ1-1,TGTGCCAGCAGCCCCAGGGGGCGGAACACTGAAGCTTTCTTT,CASSPRGRNTEAFF